This T cell receptor (beta chain) was identified during a study of CD8 T cells in ankylosing spondylitis. Study outcomes and limitations: The disease-linked clones had a CD8+ phenotype and low blood frequencies. Typical of ankylosing spondylitis blood, it appeared, was a TCR beta motif of several highly homologous variants. Prior literature has documented some motif variants in synovial fluid and blood from reactive arthritis. Matched synovial fluid from ankylosing spondylitis patients was reported to be enriched for disease-linked clones.

This clonotype occurred a few times. The antigen remains undetermined. The CDR3 loop spans 14 amino acids. V was shortened by 6 bases and J by 5 bases, with 17 bases between the two germline ends. Looked up from germline, CDR1 is SQVTM and CDR2 is ANQGSEA. Generation of TCR beta libraries employed quantitative 5'-RACE incorporating molecular barcodes. One entry per CDR3 protein, called by TCRdb with MiXCR from the 5' RACE reads. Of some 840,000 distinct CDR3 sequences listed, roughly 10% are singletons. The receptor was derived from a male donor with ankylosing spondylitis. Source material: blood, either unsorted or a sorted T cell fraction (not recorded which). The chain recombines TRBV29-1 with TRBJ2-1, with D perhaps assigned TRBD1 or TRBD2 (7 bases each). CDR3 sequence reads: CSVEGARGNNEQFF. Written as DNA, the CDR3 is TGCAGCGTGGAGGGGGCGCGGGGGAACAATGAGCAGTTCTTC.